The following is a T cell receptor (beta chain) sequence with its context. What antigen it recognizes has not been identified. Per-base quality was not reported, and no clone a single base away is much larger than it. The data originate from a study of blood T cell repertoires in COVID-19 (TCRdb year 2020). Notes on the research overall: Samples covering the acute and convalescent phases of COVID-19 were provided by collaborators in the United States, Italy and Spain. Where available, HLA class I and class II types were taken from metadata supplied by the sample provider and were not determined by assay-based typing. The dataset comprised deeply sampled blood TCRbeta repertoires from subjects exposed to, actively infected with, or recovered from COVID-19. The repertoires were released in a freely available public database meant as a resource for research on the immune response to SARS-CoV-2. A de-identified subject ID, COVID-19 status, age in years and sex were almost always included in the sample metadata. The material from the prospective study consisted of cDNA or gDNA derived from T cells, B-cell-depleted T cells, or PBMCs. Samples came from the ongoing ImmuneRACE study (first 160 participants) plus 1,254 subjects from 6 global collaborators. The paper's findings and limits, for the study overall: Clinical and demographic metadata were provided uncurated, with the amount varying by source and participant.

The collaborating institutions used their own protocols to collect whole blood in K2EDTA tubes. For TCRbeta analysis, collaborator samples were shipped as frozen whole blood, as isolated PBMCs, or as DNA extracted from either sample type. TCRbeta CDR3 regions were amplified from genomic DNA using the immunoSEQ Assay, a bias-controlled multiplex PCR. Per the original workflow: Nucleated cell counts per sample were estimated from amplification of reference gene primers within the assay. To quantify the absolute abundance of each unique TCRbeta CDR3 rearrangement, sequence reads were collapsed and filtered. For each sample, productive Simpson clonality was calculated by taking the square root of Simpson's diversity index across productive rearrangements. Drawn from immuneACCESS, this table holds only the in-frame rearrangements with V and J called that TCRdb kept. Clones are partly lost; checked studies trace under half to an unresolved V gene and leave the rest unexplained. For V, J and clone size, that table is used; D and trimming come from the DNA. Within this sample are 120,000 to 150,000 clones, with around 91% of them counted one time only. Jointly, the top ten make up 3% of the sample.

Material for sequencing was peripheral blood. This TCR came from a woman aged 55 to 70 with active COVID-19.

CDR3 reads: CASSGAGGYLPSSYNEQFF. The sequenced DNA: TGTGCCAGCAGTGGAGCGGGCGGGTACCTCCCTAGCTCCTACAATGAGCAGTTCTTC. The chain links TRBV28 with TRBJ2-1, with a tentative D gene TRBD2 over 6 matching bases. CDR3 length: 19 amino acids, cysteine to phenylalanine. The retained sequence is limited to the CDR3, 57 bases, with the frame set at the first base. CDR1 and CDR2 (MDHEN, SYDVKM) derive from the germline V gene. V was cut back by 5 bases and J by 0 bases, leaving a gap of 23 bases between them.